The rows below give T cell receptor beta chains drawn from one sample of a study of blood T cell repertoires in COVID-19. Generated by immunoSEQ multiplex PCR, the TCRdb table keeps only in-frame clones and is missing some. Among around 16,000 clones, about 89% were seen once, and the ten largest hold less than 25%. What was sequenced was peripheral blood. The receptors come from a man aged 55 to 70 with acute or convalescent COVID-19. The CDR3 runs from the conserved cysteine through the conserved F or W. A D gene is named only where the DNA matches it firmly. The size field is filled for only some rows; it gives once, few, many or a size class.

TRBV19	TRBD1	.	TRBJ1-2	TGTGCCAGTAGTCCGCGACAGGGGGGCTATGGCTACACCTTC	CASSPRQGGYGYTF
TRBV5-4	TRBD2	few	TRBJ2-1	TGTGCCAGCAGCTTGGGACTAGCGGGAGGCCCCTACAATGAGCAGTTCTTC	CASSLGLAGGPYNEQFF
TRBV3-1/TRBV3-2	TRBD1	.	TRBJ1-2	TGTGCCAGCAGCCCAGGTTCAGGGGGCAGCTATGGCTACACCTTC	CASSPGSGGSYGYTF
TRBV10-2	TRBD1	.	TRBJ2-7	TGCGCCAGCAGGGGGGACAGCCAATCCTACGAGCAGTACTTC	CASRGDSQSYEQYF
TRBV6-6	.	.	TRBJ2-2	TGTGCCAGCAGGGGACTTGGATACGGGGAGCTGTTTTTT	CASRGLGYGELFF
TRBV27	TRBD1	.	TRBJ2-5	TGTGCCAGCAGTTTATCTCCGGGACAGGGGTTGACCCAGTACTTC	CASSLSPGQGLTQYF
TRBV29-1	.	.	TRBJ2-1	TGCAGCGCCGCCGGGGAGTTGGGGCAGTTCTTC	CSAAGELGQFF
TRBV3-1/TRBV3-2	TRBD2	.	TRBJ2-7	TGTGCCAGCAGCGGGGCAGTAGCGGGGCTCTACGAGCAGTACTTC	CASSGAVAGLYEQYF
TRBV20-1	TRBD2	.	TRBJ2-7	TGCAGTGCTAGTCTAGCGGGGAGCTCCTACGAGCAGTACTTC	CSASLAGSSYEQYF
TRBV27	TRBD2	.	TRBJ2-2	TGTGCCAGCAGACTCGGACTAGCGGGAGGGCATGGCACCGGGGAGCTGTTTTTT	CASRLGLAGGHGTGELFF
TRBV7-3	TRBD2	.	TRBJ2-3	TGTGCCAGCAGCGTTAGCGGGGGGGCTATAGATACGCAGTATTTT	CASSVSGGAIDTQYF
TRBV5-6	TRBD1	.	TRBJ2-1	TGTGCCAGCAGCTTTCAGGGGGCCCTGACGGGTGAGCAGTTCTTC	CASSFQGALTGEQFF
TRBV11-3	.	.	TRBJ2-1	TGTGCCAGCAGCTCAGCAGGACAGGAGCAGTTCTTC	CASSSAGQEQFF
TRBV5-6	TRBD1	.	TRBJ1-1	TGTGCCAGCAGCTTACGACAGGGGGATGAAGCTTTCTTT	CASSLRQGDEAFF
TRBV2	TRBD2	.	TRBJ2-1	TGTGCCAGCAGTGAAGCGCGGGGGGATACGGTGGAGCAGTTCTTC	CASSEARGDTVEQFF
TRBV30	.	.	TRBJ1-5	TGTGCCTGGAGTGGGGGGGATCAGCCCCAGCATTTT	CAWSGGDQPQHF
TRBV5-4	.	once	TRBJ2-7	TGTGCCAGCAGCCTCAAGGGGGGGAATACCTACGAGCAGTACTTC	CASSLKGGNTYEQYF
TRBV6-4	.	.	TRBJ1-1	TGTGCCAGCAAACCGGACGGACTCATGAACACTGAAGCTTTCTTT	CASKPDGLMNTEAFF